The text below deals with one T cell receptor beta chain. The data were taken from a study of blood T cell repertoires in COVID-19. Overall study context: Samples representing acute and convalescent COVID-19 were sourced from the United States, Italy and Spain. The analysed material was cDNA or gDNA that came from T cells, B-cell-depleted T cells, or PBMCs.

The length of the CDR3 is 15 residues. Trimming removed 6 bases from V and 0 bases from J, with 12 bases in between. Germline V gene data show CDR1 as MNHEY and CDR2 as SMNVEV (reference sequence). Here immunoSEQ multiplex PCR was the method, and the copy in TCRdb shows in-frame clones only, minus some. The table shows about 130,000 clones, with about 86% occurring only once. The age range of participants was about 18 to 89 years, with residence in around 22 US areas. Researchers sorted participants into cohorts using their self-reported clinical history. Sequencing input: PBMCs or T cells enriched from blood (not recorded which). The chain uses TRBV27 and TRBJ1-5; D remains ambiguous. The clonotype comes from a man over 45 who had recovered from COVID-19. The chain's CDR3 is CASRLTLASNQPQHF. CDR3 sequence (DNA): TGTGCCAGCAGGTTGACTCTCGCTAGCAATCAGCCCCAGCATTTT.